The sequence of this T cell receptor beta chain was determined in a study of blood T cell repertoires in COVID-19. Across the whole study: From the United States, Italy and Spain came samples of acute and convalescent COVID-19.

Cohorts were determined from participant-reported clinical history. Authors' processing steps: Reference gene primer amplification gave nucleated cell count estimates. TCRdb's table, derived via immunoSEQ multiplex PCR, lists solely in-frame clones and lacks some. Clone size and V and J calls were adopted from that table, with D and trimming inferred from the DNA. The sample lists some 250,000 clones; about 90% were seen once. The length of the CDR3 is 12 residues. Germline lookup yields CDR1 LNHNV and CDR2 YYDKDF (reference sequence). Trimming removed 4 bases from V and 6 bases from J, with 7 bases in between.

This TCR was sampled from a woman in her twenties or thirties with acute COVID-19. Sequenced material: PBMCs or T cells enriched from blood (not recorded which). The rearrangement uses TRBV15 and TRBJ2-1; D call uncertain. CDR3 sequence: CATSKRFNEQFF. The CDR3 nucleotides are TGTGCCACCAGCAAACGGTTCAATGAGCAGTTCTTC.